One and the same sample provided the 5 T cell receptor beta chains below, sequenced in a study of response to subunit inactivated influenza vaccine. TCRdb redid the calling of the RT-PCR reads with MiXCR, one entry per CDR3 protein. This sample has about 530,000 distinct CDR3 sequences; over 10% occur once, and the top ten carry around 12%. This specimen was PBMCs from blood, taken 35 to 45 days after vaccination. These receptors came from a middle-aged man who received an inactivated influenza vaccine.

This clonotype has ten or more counts. This chain joins TRBV7-9 and TRBJ2-2; D is ambiguous. CDR1 and CDR2 from the germline V gene are SEHNR and FQNEAQ (reference sequence). V was shortened by 5 bases and J by 6 bases, with 10 bases between the two germline ends. The CDR3 totals 13 residues. This CDR3 reads CASSAVLSGELFF. The CDR3 bases are TGTGCCAGCAGCGCGGTATTATCCGGGGAGCTGTTTTTT.

This chain joins TRBV12-3 or TRBV12-4 and TRBJ1-6; D is unresolved. This CDR3 spans 15 amino acids. V was clipped by 6 bases and J by 8 bases, with 17 bases between them. CDR3 nucleotides: TGTGCCAGCAGGCCGACTACCGCCACGCATTCACCCCTCCACTTT. This translates into CASRPTTATHSPLHF.

The V gene is TRBV15, the J gene TRBJ2-5; unclear D gene. Trimming pared 8 bases from V and 4 bases from J, leaving 11 bases between. The CDR3 contains 12 residues. Germline V gene sequence: CDR1 LNHNV, CDR2 YYDKDF (reference sequence). The CDR3 loop is CATGRSLETQYF. The CDR3 DNA is TGTGCCACCGGCCGGTCCTTAGAGACCCAGTACTTC.

The V gene is TRBV19, the J gene TRBJ2-1; D is perhaps TRBD1 (5 bases). There are 15 residues in the CDR3. Trimming pared 9 bases from V and 2 bases from J, leaving 17 bases between. In germline, CDR1 is LNHDA, CDR2 SQIVND (reference sequence). In DNA form, the CDR3 reads TGTGCCAGCGCAGATAGGGGCCTTACCTACAATGAGCAGTTCTTC. This encodes CASADRGLTYNEQFF.

CDR3 sequence reads: CASSQGILGEKFF. The CDR3 nucleotides read TGTGCCAGCAGCCAAGGAATCCTGGGAGAAAAGTTCTTC. The gene calls are TRBV3-1 and TRBJ2-1; tentatively, D is TRBD2 (5 bases). The CDR3 consists of 13 residues. Germline V gene data show CDR1 as LGHDT and CDR2 as YNNKEL (reference sequence). V was trimmed by 1 base and J by 14 bases, leaving 15 bases between them.